The 8 T cell receptor beta chains presented below share a single source sample, sequenced in a study of T-cell reconstitution after alpha-beta-depleted transplantation in children. Molecular barcoding with unique molecular identifiers was used for the TCRbeta library. MiXCR, applied by TCRdb to the PCR reads, yields one record per CDR3 protein. The sample lists some 180,000 distinct CDR3 sequences, 5.5% to 7% seen once, with approximately 6% in the top ten. Sequencing used PBMCs, obtained before TCRalphabeta/CD19-depleted stem cell transplant. The source of these receptors is a boy aged 2 to 10 with acute lymphoblastic leukemia, due to receive a stem cell transplant.

This clonotype showed up many times. The gene calls are TRBV5-1 and TRBJ2-1; possibly TRBD2 for D (6 bases). Trimming shortened V by 4 bases and J by 9 bases, and 14 bases separated the two germline ends. Germline values: CDR1 SGHRS, CDR2 YFSETQ. The CDR3 covers 13 residues. The CDR3 reads CASSPEVGGEQFF. The CDR3 DNA reads TGCGCCAGCAGCCCCGAGGTGGGGGGTGAGCAGTTCTTC.

The chain uses TRBV28 and TRBJ1-1; D unclear. CDR3 length equals 16 residues. V gave up 6 bases and J gave up 0 bases, with 17 bases separating them. CDR1 MDHEN and CDR2 SYDVKM come from the germline V gene. The CDR3 DNA follows: TGTGCCAGCAGCCTTCCCGACTGGGGTATGAACACTGAAGCTTTCTTT. This encodes CASSLPDWGMNTEAFF.

This clonotype was detected only a few times. This rearrangement joins TRBV2 to TRBJ2-1, with TRBD2 matching over 7 bases. The CDR3 sequence is 13 residues long. The germline CDR1 and CDR2 sequences are SNHLY and FYNNEI. The V and J ends lost 8 bases and 9 bases, in that order; junction bases with no gene match: 10. The CDR3 nucleotides are TGTGCCAGCCAACTCGGGGGGTCGGGTGAGCAGTTCTTC. Its translation: CASQLGGSGEQFF. The full variable domain, rest sourced from reference TRBV2 and TRBJ2-1, is EPEVTQTPSHQVTQMGQEVILRCVPISNHLYFYWYRQILGQKVEFLVSFYNNEISEKSEIFDDQFSVERPDGSNFTLKIRSTKLEDSAMYFCASQLGGSGEQFFGPGTRLTVL.

The table lists this clonotype with many counts. J is TRBJ2-3 and V is TRBV5-1, with TRBD2 matching over 13 bases. The CDR3 consists of 19 residues. V gave up 4 bases and J gave up 0 bases; unmatched junction bases: 11. CDR1 SGHRS and CDR2 YFSETQ come from the germline V gene. The CDR3 nucleotides are TGCGCCAGCAGCCAAGGGACTAGCGGGAAGTGGATGAGCACAGATACGCAGTATTTT. It translates to CASSQGTSGKWMSTDTQYF.

This chain joins TRBV7-3 and TRBJ2-3; perhaps TRBD2 as D (6 bases). This CDR3 contains 14 residues. CDR1 is SGHTA and CDR2 is FQGTGA in the germline V gene. V lost 1 base to trimming and J lost 10 bases, with 15 bases between them. The CDR3 bases are TGTGCCAGCAGCTTAAGGAGTGAAGGGGAGGCGCAGTATTTT. Amino acid sequence: CASSLRSEGEAQYF.

The chain combines TRBV20-1 with TRBJ2-1; D assignment may be TRBD1 or TRBD2 (5 bases each). The CDR3 is made up of 17 amino acids. Trimming removed 1 base from V and 5 bases from J, with 21 bases in between. Germline V gives CDR1 DFQATT, CDR2 SNEGSKA (reference sequence). In nucleotides, the CDR3 is TGCAGTGCTAGAGGACTCCCCCCATTGGGGGTTGACAATGAGCAGTTCTTC. Encoded protein: CSARGLPPLGVDNEQFF.

This clonotype turned up a few times. The gene calls are TRBV5-1 and TRBJ1-4; D ambiguous. V shed 5 bases and J shed 0 bases, with 8 bases lying between them. Germline CDR1 reads SGHRS; CDR2 reads YFSETQ. This CDR3 has 14 residues. The CDR3 loop is CASSRSSTNEKLFF. CDR3 DNA: TGCGCCAGCAGTCGGAGTTCAACTAATGAAAAACTGTTTTTT.

On this clonotype: The junction departs from germline at one end; a sequencing error may be responsible. The chain links TRBV5-4 to TRBJ1-1; no clear D. This CDR3 is 11 amino acids long. Per the germline V gene, CDR1 is SGHNT and CDR2 is YYREEE (reference sequence). The CDR3 nucleotides read TGTGCCATCAGCTTGGGGATCCTCTTCTTCTTT. This sequence encodes CAISLGILFFF.